This TCR beta chain was sequenced for a study of blood T cell repertoires in COVID-19. Per the original methods: Amplification of reference gene primers provided the estimated nucleated cell counts. Some clones are missing from TCRdb's copy, which holds only in-frame ones; the method was immunoSEQ multiplex PCR. From that table come the V and J calls and clone size; the DNA was used to work out D and trimming. The table shows about 82,000 clones, with about 85% occurring only once. V dropped 3 bases and J dropped 3 bases, with 9 bases sitting between them. The CDR3 is 15 residues long. Germline lookup yields CDR1 KGHSH and CDR2 LQKENI.

The rearrangement links TRBV18 to TRBJ1-6, with D maybe TRBD1 (6 bases). Specimen: peripheral blood. This receptor was taken from an older man with active or convalescent COVID-19. The CDR3 DNA reads as TGTGCCAGCTCACCGACAGGTCTCTATAATTCACCCCTCCACTTT. Translated: CASSPTGLYNSPLHF.